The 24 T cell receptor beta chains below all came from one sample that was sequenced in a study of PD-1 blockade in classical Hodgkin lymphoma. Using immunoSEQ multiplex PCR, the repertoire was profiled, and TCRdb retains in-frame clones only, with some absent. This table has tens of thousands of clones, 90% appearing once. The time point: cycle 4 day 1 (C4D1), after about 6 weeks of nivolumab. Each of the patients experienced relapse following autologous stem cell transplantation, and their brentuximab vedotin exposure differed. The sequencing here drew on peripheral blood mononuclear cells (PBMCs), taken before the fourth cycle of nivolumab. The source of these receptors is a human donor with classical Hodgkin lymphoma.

The DNA of the CDR3 is TGTGCCCCGCAATGTTTGGGACAGGGGGTAAATTATAGCAATCAGCCCCAGCATTTT. It codes for CAPQCLGQGVNYSNQPQHF. The chain links TRBV6-7 to TRBJ1-5; 11 positions agree with TRBD1. TRBV6-7 is sorted into the ORF group, with uncertain function. The CDR3 has 19 residues. V dropped 11 bases and J dropped 0; count of bases not matched to a gene: 18.

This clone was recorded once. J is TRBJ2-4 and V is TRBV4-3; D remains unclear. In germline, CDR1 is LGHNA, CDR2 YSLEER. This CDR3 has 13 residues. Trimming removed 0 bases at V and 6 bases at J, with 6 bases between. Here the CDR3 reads CASSQDWTNIQYF. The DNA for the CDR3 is TGCGCCAGCAGCCAAGACTGGACAAACATTCAGTACTTC.

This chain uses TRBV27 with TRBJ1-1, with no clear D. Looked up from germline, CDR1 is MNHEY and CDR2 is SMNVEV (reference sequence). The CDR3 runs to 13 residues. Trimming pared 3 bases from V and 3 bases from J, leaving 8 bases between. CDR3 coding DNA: TGTGCCAGCAGTTTTCTGGCAGACACTGAAGCTTTCTTT. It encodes CASSFLADTEAFF.

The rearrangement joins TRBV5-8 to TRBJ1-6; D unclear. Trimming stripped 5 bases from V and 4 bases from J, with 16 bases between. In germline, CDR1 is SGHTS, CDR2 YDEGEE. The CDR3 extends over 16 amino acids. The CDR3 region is CASSLALYGYNSPLHF. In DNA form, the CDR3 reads TGTGCCAGCAGTCTTGCCCTGTACGGGTATAATTCACCCCTCCACTTT. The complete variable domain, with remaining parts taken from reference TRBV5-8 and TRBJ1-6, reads EAGVTQSPTHLIKTRGQQATLRCSPISGHTSVYWYQQALGLGLQFLLWYDEGEERNRGNFPPRFSGRQFPNYSSELNVNALELEDSALYLCASSLALYGYNSPLHFGNGTRLTVT.

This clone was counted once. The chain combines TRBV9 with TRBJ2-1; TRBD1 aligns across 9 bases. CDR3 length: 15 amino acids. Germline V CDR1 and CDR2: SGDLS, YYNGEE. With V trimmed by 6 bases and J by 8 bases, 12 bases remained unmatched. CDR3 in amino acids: CASTSTGTGRDEQFF. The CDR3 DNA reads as TGTGCCAGCACCTCAACCGGGACAGGGAGGGATGAGCAGTTCTTC.

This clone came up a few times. The CDR3: CASSSPSYEQYF. CDR3 bases: TGTGCCAGCAGTTCCCCCTCCTACGAGCAGTACTTC. V and J are TRBV28 and TRBJ2-7, with D unclear. Germline V gives CDR1 MDHEN, CDR2 SYDVKM. This CDR3 spans 12 amino acids. With 4 bases removed from V and 0 bases from J, the gap between germline ends came to 4 bases.

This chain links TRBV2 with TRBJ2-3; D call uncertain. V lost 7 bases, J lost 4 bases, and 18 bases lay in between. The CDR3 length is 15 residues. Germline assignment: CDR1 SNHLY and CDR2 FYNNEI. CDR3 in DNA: TGTGCCAGCAACCGTAACGGACGTCGGCCAGATACGCAGTATTTT. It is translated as CASNRNGRRPDTQYF.

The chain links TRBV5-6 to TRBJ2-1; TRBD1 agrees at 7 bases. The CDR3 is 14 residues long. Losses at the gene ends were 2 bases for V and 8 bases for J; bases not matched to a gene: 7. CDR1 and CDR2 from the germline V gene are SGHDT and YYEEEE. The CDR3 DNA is TGTGCCAGCAGCTTAGGGGGCCGAGGCGATGAGCAGTTCTTC. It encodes CASSLGGRGDEQFF.

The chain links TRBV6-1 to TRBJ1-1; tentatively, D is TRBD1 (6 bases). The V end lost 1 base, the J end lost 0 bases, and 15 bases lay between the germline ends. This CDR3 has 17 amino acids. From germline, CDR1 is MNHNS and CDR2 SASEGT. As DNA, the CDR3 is TGTGCCAGCAGTGAAGGGGACACCTTGGGGGTGAACACTGAAGCTTTCTTT. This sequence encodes CASSEGDTLGVNTEAFF.

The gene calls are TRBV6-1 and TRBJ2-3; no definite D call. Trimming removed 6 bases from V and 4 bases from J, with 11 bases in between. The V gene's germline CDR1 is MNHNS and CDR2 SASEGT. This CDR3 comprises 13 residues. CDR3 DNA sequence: TGTGCCAGCAGGCGGACGGGCCCAGATACGCAGTATTTT. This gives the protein CASRRTGPDTQYF.

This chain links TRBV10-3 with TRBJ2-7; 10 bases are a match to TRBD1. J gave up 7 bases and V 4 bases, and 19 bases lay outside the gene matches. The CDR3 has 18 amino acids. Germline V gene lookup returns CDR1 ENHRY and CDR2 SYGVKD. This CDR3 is CAISGTLLTGQGTQEQYF. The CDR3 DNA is TGTGCCATCAGTGGGACCCTCCTGACGGGACAGGGGACTCAGGAGCAGTACTTC.

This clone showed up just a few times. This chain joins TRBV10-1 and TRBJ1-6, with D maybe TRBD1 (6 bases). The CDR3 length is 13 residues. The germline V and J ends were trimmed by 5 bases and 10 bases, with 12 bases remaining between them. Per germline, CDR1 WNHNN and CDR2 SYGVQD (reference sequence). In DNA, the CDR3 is TGCGCCAGCAGTAACAGGGAAGGGTCACCCCTCCACTTT. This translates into CASSNREGSPLHF.

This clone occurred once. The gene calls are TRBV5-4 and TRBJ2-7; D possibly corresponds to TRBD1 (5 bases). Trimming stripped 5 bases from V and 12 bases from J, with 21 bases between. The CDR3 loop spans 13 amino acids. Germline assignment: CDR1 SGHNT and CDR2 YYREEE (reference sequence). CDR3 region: CASSTLGHPVAYF. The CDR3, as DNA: TGTGCCAGCAGTACCTTGGGGCACCCAGTCGCGTACTTC.

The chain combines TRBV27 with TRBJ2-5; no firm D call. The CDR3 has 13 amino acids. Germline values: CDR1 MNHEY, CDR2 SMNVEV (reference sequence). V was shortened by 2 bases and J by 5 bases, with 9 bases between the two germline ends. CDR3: CASSLSLWETQYF. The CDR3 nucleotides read TGTGCCAGCAGTTTAAGTTTGTGGGAGACCCAGTACTTC.

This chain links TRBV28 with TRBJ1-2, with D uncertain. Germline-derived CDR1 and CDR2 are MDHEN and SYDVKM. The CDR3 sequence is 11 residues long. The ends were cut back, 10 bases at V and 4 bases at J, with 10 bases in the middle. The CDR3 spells CATVSAYGYTF. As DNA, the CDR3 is TGTGCCACGGTCTCGGCCTATGGCTACACCTTC.

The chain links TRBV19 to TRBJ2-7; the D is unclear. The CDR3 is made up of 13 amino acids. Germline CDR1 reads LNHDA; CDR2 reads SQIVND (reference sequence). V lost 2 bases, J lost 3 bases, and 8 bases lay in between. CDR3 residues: CASSISPSYEQYF. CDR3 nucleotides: TGTGCCAGTAGTATATCCCCCAGCTACGAGCAGTACTTC.

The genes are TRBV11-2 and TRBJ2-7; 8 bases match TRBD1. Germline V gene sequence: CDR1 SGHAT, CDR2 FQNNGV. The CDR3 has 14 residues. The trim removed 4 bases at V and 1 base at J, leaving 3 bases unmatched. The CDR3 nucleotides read TGTGCCAGCAGCTCCGGGACAGGATCCTACGAGCAGTACTTC. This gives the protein CASSSGTGSYEQYF.

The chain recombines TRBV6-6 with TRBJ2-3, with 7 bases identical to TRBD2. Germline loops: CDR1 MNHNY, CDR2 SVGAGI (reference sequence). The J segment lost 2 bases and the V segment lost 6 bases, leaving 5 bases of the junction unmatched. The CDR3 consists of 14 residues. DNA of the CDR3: TGTGCCAGCAGCAAAGCGGGACCCACAGATACGCAGTATTTT. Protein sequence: CASSKAGPTDTQYF.

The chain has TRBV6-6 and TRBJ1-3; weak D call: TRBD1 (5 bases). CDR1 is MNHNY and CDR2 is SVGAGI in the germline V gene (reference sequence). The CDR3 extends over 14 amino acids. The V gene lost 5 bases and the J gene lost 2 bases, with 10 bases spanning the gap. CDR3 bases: TGTGCCAGCAGTACCGACAGTACTGGAAACACCATATATTTT. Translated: CASSTDSTGNTIYF.

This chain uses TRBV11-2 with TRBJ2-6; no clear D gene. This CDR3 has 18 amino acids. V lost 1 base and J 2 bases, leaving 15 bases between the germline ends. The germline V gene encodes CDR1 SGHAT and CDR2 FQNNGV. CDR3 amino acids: CASSLGDGLWAGANVLTF. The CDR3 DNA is TGTGCCAGCAGCTTAGGTGACGGCTTGTGGGCTGGGGCCAACGTCCTGACTTTC.

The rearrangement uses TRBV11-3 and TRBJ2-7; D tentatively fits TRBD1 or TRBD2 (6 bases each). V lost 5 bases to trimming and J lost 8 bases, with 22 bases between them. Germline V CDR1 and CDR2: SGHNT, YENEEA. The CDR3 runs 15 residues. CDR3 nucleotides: TGTGCCAGCAGCGCGGCGCGGGACAACTCTACGAAGCAGTACTTC. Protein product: CASSAARDNSTKQYF.

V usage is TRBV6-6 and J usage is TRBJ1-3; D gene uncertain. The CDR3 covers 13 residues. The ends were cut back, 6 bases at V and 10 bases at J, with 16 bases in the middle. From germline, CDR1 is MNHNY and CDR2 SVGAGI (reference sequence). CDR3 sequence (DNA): TGTGCCAGCAGCCCGGACCTAATAAGGACCATATATTTT. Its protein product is CASSPDLIRTIYF.

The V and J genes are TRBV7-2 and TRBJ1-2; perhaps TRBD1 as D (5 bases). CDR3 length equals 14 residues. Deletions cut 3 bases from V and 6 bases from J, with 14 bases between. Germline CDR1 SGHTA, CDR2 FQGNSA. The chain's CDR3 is CASSFQFLGDGYTF. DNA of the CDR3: TGTGCCAGCAGCTTCCAATTCCTAGGGGATGGCTACACCTTC.

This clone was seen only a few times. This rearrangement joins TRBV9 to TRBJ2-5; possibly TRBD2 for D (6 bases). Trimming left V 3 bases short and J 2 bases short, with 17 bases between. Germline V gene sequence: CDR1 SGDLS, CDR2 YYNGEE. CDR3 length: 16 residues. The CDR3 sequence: CASSAYRDFQQETQYF. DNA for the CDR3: TGTGCCAGCAGCGCTTACCGGGACTTCCAACAAGAGACCCAGTACTTC.